The 17 T cell receptor beta chains listed next were all sequenced from one sample in a study of blood T cell repertoires in COVID-19 (dated by TCRdb to 2018 to 2021). Library construction relied on the immunoSEQ multiplex PCR assay. Imported from immuneACCESS, the table was reduced by TCRdb to in-frame sequences with V and J called. These copies leave out some clones; in studies compared against another copy, an unresolved V gene accounts for under half, and the cause of the remainder is not known. Recorded for this sample are approximately 150,000 clones; 70% to 90% of them occurred a single time. The top ten constitute roughly 5% of the sample. Sequencing was done on a sample of peripheral blood. The receptors here all came from a woman aged 45-60 years with COVID-19, enrolled during active disease.

This clone was seen once. The J gene is TRBJ1-4, the V gene TRBV28; D ambiguous. Trimming left V 4 bases short and J 1 base short, with 13 bases between. Germline CDR1 is MDHEN and CDR2 is SYDVKM. The CDR3 spans 16 residues. CDR3 sequence: CASSSGGRGTNEKLFF. Here the CDR3 DNA reads TGTGCCAGCAGTTCGGGTGGGAGAGGAACTAATGAAAAACTGTTTTTT.

The chain's CDR3 is CASSWGGQLNTEAFF. Here the CDR3 DNA reads TGTGCCAGCAGCTGGGGGGGGCAGCTGAACACTGAAGCTTTCTTT. The rearrangement uses TRBV7-2 and TRBJ1-1, with a tentative D call TRBD1 (6 bases). The CDR3 loop spans 15 amino acids. Germline V gives CDR1 SGHTA, CDR2 FQGNSA. The V and J ends lost 4 bases and 0 bases respectively, with 12 bases between them.

The V and J genes are TRBV24-1 and TRBJ2-1; maybe TRBD2 (6 bases). CDR3 length equals 14 residues. CDR1 is KGHDR and CDR2 is SFDVKD in the germline V gene. V gave up 5 bases and J gave up 6 bases, with 13 bases separating them. The CDR3 DNA sequence: TGTGCCACCAGTGGGTCCGGGGGTGGCAATGAGCAGTTCTTC. Its translation is CATSGSGGGNEQFF.

This sequence joins TRBV27 and TRBJ2-7; D uncertain. This CDR3 contains 13 residues. The germline V gene has CDR1 MNHEY and CDR2 SMNVEV (reference sequence). Between the trimmed V and J ends, which lost 2 bases and 9 bases, there was a span of 14 bases. CDR3 residues: CASSLTPTDGQYF. The CDR3 DNA reads TGTGCCAGCAGTTTAACTCCCACCGATGGGCAGTACTTC.

There are a few counts of this clone. CDR3 residues: CAIRTGTDTQYF. The CDR3 DNA is TGTGCCATCAGGACGGGGACAGATACGCAGTATTTT. This chain links TRBV10-3 with TRBJ2-3; possible D gene TRBD2, 5 bases. CDR3 length: 12 amino acids. Between the trimmed V and J ends, which lost 6 bases and 3 bases, there was a span of 7 bases. In germline, CDR1 is ENHRY, CDR2 SYGVKD.

This rearrangement joins TRBV18 to TRBJ1-5; a possible D gene is TRBD1 (6 bases). This CDR3 has 16 amino acids. CDR1 is KGHSH, CDR2 LQKENI, per germline. Trimming removed 3 bases from V and 4 bases from J, with 16 bases in between. The CDR3 loop reads CASSPRQDARNQPQHF. As DNA, the CDR3 is TGTGCCAGCTCACCCCGACAGGATGCCCGGAATCAGCCCCAGCATTTT.

J is TRBJ1-2 and V is TRBV5-6, with D maybe TRBD1 (5 bases). Trimming pared 6 bases from V and 8 bases from J, leaving 17 bases between. Germline loops: CDR1 SGHDT, CDR2 YYEEEE. CDR3 length: 13 residues. CDR3: CASTQGLGGGYTF. The CDR3 DNA reads TGTGCCAGCACCCAGGGCCTGGGGGGAGGCTACACCTTC.

The genes are TRBV6-5 and TRBJ1-1; D unclear. Trimming took 7 bases from V and 6 from J, leaving 15 bases between them. Germline loops: CDR1 MNHEY, CDR2 SVGAGI. The CDR3 length is 13 residues. The CDR3 region has the DNA TGTGCCAGCACTCGCCCCGGACTCGCTGAAGCTTTCTTT. This codes for CASTRPGLAEAFF.

This clone was seen a handful of times. V is TRBV10-3 and J is TRBJ2-2, with TRBD1 matching 9 bases. J lost 4 bases, V lost 6 bases, and 3 bases had no gene match. CDR1 and CDR2 (germline): ENHRY, SYGVKD. The CDR3 length is 14 residues. The CDR3 DNA reads TGTGCCATCAGCGGACAGGGGAGCACCGGGGAGCTGTTTTTT. Amino acid sequence: CAISGQGSTGELFF.

The CDR3 loop reads CASSYSPSGNYEQYF. For the CDR3, the DNA is TGTGCCAGCAGTTACTCGCCCAGCGGGAACTACGAGCAGTACTTC. The chain is built from TRBV6-5 and TRBJ2-7; 7 nucleotides match TRBD2. Unmatched junction bases numbered 5, after V lost 0 bases and J lost 3 bases. CDR3 size: 15 residues. Germline CDR1 and CDR2: MNHEY and SVGAGI.

The V call is TRBV7-2, the J call TRBJ1-2; 9 positions match TRBD1. The CDR3 contains 14 residues. V was pared by 5 bases and J by 6 bases, with 7 bases of the junction left unmatched. Germline loops: CDR1 SGHTA, CDR2 FQGNSA. CDR3 sequence reads: CASSQGQGLHGYTF. Here the CDR3 DNA reads TGTGCCAGCAGCCAGGGACAGGGACTCCATGGCTACACCTTC.

The V and J genes are TRBV7-8 and TRBJ2-3; D may be TRBD1 (6 bases). Germline CDR1 reads SGHVS; CDR2 reads FQNEAQ. With 1 base removed from V and 3 bases from J, the gap between germline ends came to 11 bases. This CDR3 is 15 amino acids long. The CDR3 spells CASSLESDRTDTQYF. The CDR3 DNA sequence: TGTGCCAGCAGCTTAGAGTCCGACAGGACAGATACGCAGTATTTT.

The chain recombines TRBV9 with TRBJ1-2; TRBD1 matches at 7 bases. The CDR3 extends over 16 amino acids. The V and J ends lost 2 bases and 7 bases, in that order; junction bases with no gene match: 14. CDR1 is SGDLS and CDR2 is YYNGEE in the germline V gene. CDR3 coding DNA: TGTGCCAGCAGCGTCCGTCAGGGGGATGGGCTAGGTGGCTACACCTTC. It codes for CASSVRQGDGLGGYTF.

This rearrangement joins TRBV20-1 to TRBJ1-4; D uncertain. Germline CDR1 is DFQATT and CDR2 is SNEGSKA (reference sequence). The CDR3 has 11 residues. Trimming shortened V by 5 bases and J by 8 bases, and 9 bases separated the two germline ends. CDR3 residues: CSAPYREKLFF. In nucleotides, the CDR3 is TGCAGTGCTCCGTACCGGGAAAAACTGTTTTTT.

The chain employs TRBV28 and TRBJ2-7, with 7 bases matching TRBD1. Unmatched junction bases numbered 8, after V lost 3 bases and J lost 6 bases. This CDR3 comprises 14 residues. From germline, CDR1 is MDHEN and CDR2 SYDVKM. The CDR3 here is CASSFNRGTGEQYF. The CDR3 DNA follows: TGTGCCAGCAGTTTTAACAGGGGAACTGGCGAGCAGTACTTC.

The rearrangement joins TRBV3-1 (or the pseudogene TRBV3-2) to TRBJ2-5; possibly TRBD2 for D (6 bases). The CDR3 length is 15 residues. The V and J ends lost 1 base and 1 base respectively, with 10 bases between them. Germline-derived CDR1 and CDR2 are LGHDT and YNNKEL (reference sequence). CDR3 loop: CASSQGAGSQETQYF. The CDR3, as DNA: TGTGCCAGCAGCCAAGGGGCGGGGTCCCAAGAGACCCAGTACTTC.

The J gene is TRBJ2-6, the V gene TRBV4-3, with 10 bases fitting TRBD1. Germline CDR1 and CDR2: LGHNA and YSLEER. CDR3 length: 21 amino acids. V trimming: 0 bases; J trimming: 0 bases; junction bases outside the gene matches: 11. The CDR3 region has the DNA TGCGCCAGCAGCCAAGACCGGGACAGGGGAATCTGGGGCTCTGGGGCCAACGTCCTGACTTTC. This encodes CASSQDRDRGIWGSGANVLTF.